These 25 T cell receptor beta chains share one sample of origin, sequenced in a study of blood T cells in healthy people across ages. Next came a second PCR, run for roughly 6 to 11 cycles, which used a sample-barcoded 5' primer along with a J-beta primer mix. TCRdb processed the 5' RACE reads anew with MiXCR; each CDR3 protein has one entry. Of more than 650,000 distinct CDR3 sequences detected, about 55% appear once; the ten largest clones hold about 42%. Sample: blood. The receptors come from an older man in good health.

The chain employs TRBV9 and TRBJ2-4, with TRBD2 identical over 13 bases. This CDR3 region has 19 residues. The J segment lost 2 bases and the V segment lost 4 bases, leaving 12 bases of the junction unmatched. Germline loops: CDR1 SGDLS, CDR2 YYNGEE. The CDR3 nucleotides read TGTGCCAGCAGCTCAGGACTAGCGGGAGTCCAGGTGTCCAAAAACATTCAGTACTTC. It yields the protein CASSSGLAGVQVSKNIQYF. The variable domain in full, completed from reference TRBV9 and TRBJ2-4, reads DSGVTQTPKHLITATGQRVTLRCSPRSGDLSVYWYQQSLDQGLQFLIQYYNGEERAKGNILERFSAQQFPDLHSELNLSSLELGDSALYFCASSSGLAGVQVSKNIQYFGAGTRLSVL.

The rearrangement uses TRBV6-5 and TRBJ2-2, with 10 bases matching TRBD2. CDR3 length: 17 residues. The trim removed 0 bases at V and 7 bases at J, leaving 8 bases unmatched. Per germline, CDR1 MNHEY and CDR2 SVGAGI. CDR3 sequence (DNA): TGTGCCAGCAGTTACTCGGGGCTAGCGGGAGTTGTCGGGGAGCTGTTTTTT. The encoded protein is CASSYSGLAGVVGELFF.

V and J are TRBV10-3 and TRBJ2-5, with D possibly matching TRBD2 (5 bases). The CDR3 extends over 15 amino acids. Looked up from germline, CDR1 is ENHRY and CDR2 is SYGVKD. V was pared by 0 bases and J by 5 bases, with 13 bases between. The CDR3 DNA reads TGTGCCATCAGTGAGTCGGAGGTGGGCGGCGAGACCCAGTACTTC. Amino acid sequence: CAISESEVGGETQYF.

The CDR3 DNA follows: TGTGCCAGCAGCGTAGAGTCAGGGGTAGAGACCCAGTACTTC. It encodes CASSVESGVETQYF. V gene TRBV9 combines with J gene TRBJ2-5, with D possibly TRBD1 on 6 matching bases. CDR3 size: 14 residues. Germline V gene data show CDR1 as SGDLS and CDR2 as YYNGEE. Trimming removed 0 bases from V and 4 bases from J, with 10 bases in between.

The genes are TRBV28 and TRBJ2-7, with D perhaps assigned TRBD1 or TRBD2 (6 bases each). The J call is in doubt because the DNA end fits TRBJ2-5 better. CDR1 MDHEN and CDR2 SYDVKM come from the germline V gene. The CDR3 contains 15 residues. CDR3 in amino acids: CASSHPGAEGWTQYF. For the CDR3, the DNA is TGTGCCAGCAGTCACCCGGGGGCCGAAGGTTGGACCCAGTACTTC.

The CDR3, as DNA: TGTGCCAGCAATTGGGACAGCCCAAGTAGCGAGCAGTACTTC. Residues: CASNWDSPSSEQYF. This chain uses TRBV2 with TRBJ2-5; 7 bases agree with TRBD1. The J call could be wrong; TRBJ2-7 is a better fit for the DNA end. Germline V gene lookup returns CDR1 SNHLY and CDR2 FYNNEI. The CDR3 extends over 14 amino acids.

There are a few counts of this clonotype. The chain recombines TRBV4-1 with TRBJ1-4; 7 bases match TRBD1. V lost 5 bases to trimming and J lost 8 bases; unmatched junction nucleotides: 11. Germline V lookup: CDR1 MGHRA, CDR2 YSYEKL. This CDR3 spans 15 amino acids. The CDR3, as DNA: TGCGCCAGCAGCGATAGACAGGGACGAGGCGAAAAACTGTTTTTT. Its protein product is CASSDRQGRGEKLFF.

This clonotype was seen only a few times. This chain links TRBV28 with TRBJ2-5; the D call may be TRBD1 or TRBD2 (5 bases each). This CDR3 has 15 residues. V gave up 4 bases and J gave up 3 bases, with 15 bases separating them. Germline V gene data show CDR1 as MDHEN and CDR2 as SYDVKM. The CDR3 DNA follows: TGTGCCAGCAGTTCGCCGGGACCAGGGAAAGAGACCCAGTACTTC. Translating it yields CASSSPGPGKETQYF.

The rearrangement uses TRBV7-2 and TRBJ2-1; the D gene is possibly TRBD1 (6 bases). This CDR3 has 14 residues. The germline V and J ends were trimmed by 7 bases and 5 bases, with 15 bases remaining between them. The germline gives CDR1 SGHTA, CDR2 FQGNSA. The CDR3: CASKTGQINNEQFF. In DNA, the CDR3 is TGTGCCAGCAAAACGGGACAAATCAACAATGAGCAGTTCTTC.

The CDR3 bases are TGTGCCAGCAGCTTATTGGGAGTTGGGACAGGGGGCACTGAAGCTTTCTTT. Residues: CASSLLGVGTGGTEAFF. The chain uses TRBV7-3 and TRBJ1-1, with 11 bases fitting TRBD1. This CDR3 has 17 amino acids. V trimming: 2 bases; J trimming: 4 bases; junction bases outside the gene matches: 9. Germline V gene lookup returns CDR1 SGHTA and CDR2 FQGTGA.

The DNA for the CDR3 is TGTGCCACCAGCACCGGACGTAGGACTAGCGGAAACAATGAGCAGTTCTTC. Amino acid sequence: CATSTGRRTSGNNEQFF. This chain connects TRBV15 to TRBJ2-1; TRBD2 matches at 10 bases. In germline, CDR1 is LNHNV, CDR2 YYDKDF (reference sequence). With 4 bases clipped from V and 5 bases from J, the junction kept 11 bases outside the gene matches. The length of the CDR3 is 17 residues.

The V and J genes are TRBV20-1 and TRBJ2-1, with D unresolved. V was clipped by 2 bases and J by 7 bases, with 15 bases between them. The CDR3 runs 14 residues. Germline V CDR1 and CDR2: DFQATT, SNEGSKA (reference sequence). This chain's CDR3 is CSARKQTPGNEQFF. The CDR3, as DNA: TGCAGTGCTAGAAAGCAGACCCCCGGGAATGAGCAGTTCTTC.

The CDR3 nucleotides are TGCAGTGCTAGAGATCCAGCGGGAGTAGGTGATACGCAGTATTTT. Encoded protein: CSARDPAGVGDTQYF. The V and J genes are TRBV20-1 and TRBJ2-3; TRBD2 aligns across 8 bases. V shed 0 bases and J 6 bases; nucleotides not matched to a gene: 8. The CDR3 consists of 15 residues. CDR1 and CDR2 from the germline V gene are DFQATT and SNEGSKA (reference sequence).

The CDR3 reads CASSSGTSGRARDTQYF. CDR3 sequence (DNA): TGTGCCAGCAGCTCCGGGACTAGCGGGAGGGCTCGGGATACGCAGTATTTT. The gene calls are TRBV11-3 and TRBJ2-3, with 16 nucleotides matching TRBD2. The germline V gene has CDR1 SGHNT and CDR2 YENEEA. This CDR3 region has 17 residues. Losses at the gene ends were 4 bases for V and 6 bases for J; bases not matched to a gene: 7.

The genes are TRBV9 and TRBJ2-3; 9 bases are a match to TRBD1. Germline-derived CDR1 and CDR2 are SGDLS and YYNGEE. V was clipped by 3 bases and J by 14 bases; unmatched bases: 16. This CDR3 has 15 amino acids. The CDR3 bases are TGTGCCAGCAGCGCAACGACAGGGGGACCCAGATACGCGTATTTT. It is translated as CASSATTGGPRYAYF.

The J gene is TRBJ2-4, the V gene TRBV6-5; a possible D gene is TRBD2 (5 bases). Trimming took off 0 bases at V and 1 base at J, with 16 bases between the two ends. This CDR3 region has 18 residues. CDR1 and CDR2 (germline): MNHEY, SVGAGI. For the CDR3, the DNA is TGTGCCAGCAGTTACTCGACTGATCCACCGGGGGCCAAAAACATTCAGTACTTC. It encodes CASSYSTDPPGAKNIQYF.

The V call is TRBV25-1, the J call TRBJ1-2; TRBD1 matches 7 bases. Germline-derived CDR1 and CDR2 are MGHDK and SYGVNS. The CDR3 extends over 16 amino acids. Losses at the gene ends were 1 base for V and 6 bases for J; bases not matched to a gene: 11. This chain's CDR3 is CASSEWSTRGGDGYTF. The CDR3 DNA is TGTGCCAGCAGTGAATGGTCAACTCGAGGGGGCGATGGCTACACCTTC.

J is TRBJ2-3 and V is TRBV2, with 8 bases lining up with TRBD1. This CDR3 comprises 15 residues. V was pared by 6 bases and J by 1 base, with 6 bases of the junction left unmatched. Looked up from germline, CDR1 is SNHLY and CDR2 is FYNNEI. The DNA for the CDR3 is TGTGCCAGCAGAGGACTGACAGGGGGCACAGATACGCAGTATTTT. It translates to CASRGLTGGTDTQYF. The full variable domain, rest sourced from reference TRBV2 and TRBJ2-3, is EPEVTQTPSHQVTQMGQEVILRCVPISNHLYFYWYRQILGQKVEFLVSFYNNEISEKSEIFDDQFSVERPDGSNFTLKIRSTKLEDSAMYFCASRGLTGGTDTQYFGPGTRLTVL.

This chain joins TRBV10-3 and TRBJ2-7; 9 bases align to TRBD2. Germline V gene lookup returns CDR1 ENHRY and CDR2 SYGVKD. The CDR3 is 15 residues long. J gave up 2 bases and V 4 bases, and 6 bases lay outside the gene matches. The CDR3 nucleotides are TGTGCCATCAGTGGCAGGGGACTAGCAGCCTACGAGCAGTACTTC. This sequence encodes CAISGRGLAAYEQYF.

This chain joins TRBV7-2 and TRBJ1-6; D gene unclear. V lost 5 bases and J 9 bases, leaving 14 bases between the germline ends. Germline V gene data show CDR1 as SGHTA and CDR2 as FQGNSA. The CDR3 loop spans 14 amino acids. The CDR3 DNA reads as TGTGCCAGCAGCCCCGCTTTATCTAGTTCACCCCTCCACTTT. Translation gives CASSPALSSSPLHF.

The J gene is TRBJ1-1, the V gene TRBV7-2, with no clear D. The CDR3 is 11 amino acids. CDR1 is SGHTA, CDR2 FQGNSA, per germline. Trimming took 8 bases from V and 2 from J, leaving 6 bases between them. CDR3 nucleotides: TGTGCCAGCCCAACCAACACTGAAGCTTTCTTT. It specifies CASPTNTEAFF.

Here the CDR3 reads CASSQLDSCYGYTF. Written as DNA, the CDR3 is TGTGCCAGCAGCCAACTCGACAGTTGCTATGGCTACACCTTC. This chain joins TRBV3-1 and TRBJ1-2, with D possibly matching TRBD1 (5 bases). V shed 2 bases and J shed 4 bases, with 11 bases lying between them. Germline V gene sequence: CDR1 LGHDT, CDR2 YNNKEL (reference sequence). CDR3 size: 14 residues.

The chain combines TRBV15 with TRBJ2-1, with D uncertain. This CDR3 spans 12 amino acids. The germline V gene has CDR1 LNHNV and CDR2 YYDKDF (reference sequence). The V gene lost 4 bases and the J gene lost 9 bases, with 10 bases spanning the gap. The CDR3 loop reads CATSTQFGEQFF. In DNA form, the CDR3 reads TGTGCCACCAGCACGCAGTTCGGTGAGCAGTTCTTC.

The chain is built from TRBV2 and TRBJ2-5, with D perhaps matching TRBD2 (6 bases). The germline gives CDR1 SNHLY, CDR2 FYNNEI. The CDR3 loop spans 13 amino acids. Trimming stripped 7 bases from V and 11 bases from J, with 20 bases between. CDR3 DNA sequence: TGTGCCAGCAACGGCGGGACCGGGAATGAGCAGTACTTC. The encoded protein is CASNGGTGNEQYF. The complete variable domain, with remaining parts taken from reference TRBV2 and TRBJ2-5, reads EPEVTQTPSHQVTQMGQEVILRCVPISNHLYFYWYRQILGQKVEFLVSFYNNEISEKSEIFDDQFSVERPDGSNFTLKIRSTKLEDSAMYFCASNGGTGNEQYFGPGTRLLVL.

The rearrangement uses TRBV15 and TRBJ2-3, with no clear D. This CDR3 comprises 13 residues. V was cut by 0 bases and J by 14 bases, with 15 bases left in between. Germline V CDR1 and CDR2: LNHNV, YYDKDF (reference sequence). CDR3 protein: CATSRDVGRYAYF. The CDR3 DNA reads TGTGCCACCAGCAGAGATGTTGGCAGATACGCGTATTTT.